The clone carrying this TCR beta chain was seen at least ten times. The CDR3 covers 17 residues. Germline CDR1 LGHNA, CDR2 YNFKEQ. V dropped 3 bases and J dropped 7 bases, with 19 bases sitting between them. Using its own MiXCR run on the RT-PCR reads, TCRdb lists one record per CDR3 protein. The profile covers about 680,000 distinct CDR3 sequences, with 14% appearing a single time and 3.6% taken by the ten largest. Source material: memory CD4+ T cells from blood. This sequence was found in a female donor in good health, serving as a healthy control. V usage is TRBV4-2 and J usage is TRBJ1-6; tentatively, D is TRBD1 (6 bases). In DNA form, the CDR3 reads TGTGCCAGCAGCCAGGGGGCTGGGCAGCGTTGGAATTCACCCCTCCACTTT. It is translated as CASSQGAGQRWNSPLHF.